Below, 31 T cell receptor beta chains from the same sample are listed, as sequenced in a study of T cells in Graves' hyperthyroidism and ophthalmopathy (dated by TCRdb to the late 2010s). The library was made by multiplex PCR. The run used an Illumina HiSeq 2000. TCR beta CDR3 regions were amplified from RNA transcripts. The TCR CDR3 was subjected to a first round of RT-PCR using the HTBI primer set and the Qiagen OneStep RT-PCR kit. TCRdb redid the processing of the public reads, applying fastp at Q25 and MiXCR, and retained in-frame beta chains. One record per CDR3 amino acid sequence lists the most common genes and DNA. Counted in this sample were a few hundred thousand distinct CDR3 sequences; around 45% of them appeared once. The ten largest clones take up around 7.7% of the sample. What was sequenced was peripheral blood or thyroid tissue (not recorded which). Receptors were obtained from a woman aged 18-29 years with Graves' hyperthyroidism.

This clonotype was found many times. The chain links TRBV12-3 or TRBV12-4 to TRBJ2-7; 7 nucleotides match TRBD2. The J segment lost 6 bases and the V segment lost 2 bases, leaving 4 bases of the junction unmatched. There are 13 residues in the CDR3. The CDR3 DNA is TGTGCCAGCAGTTTACGGCGGGAGATCGAGCAGTACTTC. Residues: CASSLRREIEQYF.

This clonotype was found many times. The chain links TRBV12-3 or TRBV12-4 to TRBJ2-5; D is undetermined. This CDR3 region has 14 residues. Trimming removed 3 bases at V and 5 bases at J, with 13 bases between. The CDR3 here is CASSLNSPWETQYF. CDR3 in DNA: TGTGCCAGCAGTTTGAACAGCCCATGGGAGACCCAGTACTTC.

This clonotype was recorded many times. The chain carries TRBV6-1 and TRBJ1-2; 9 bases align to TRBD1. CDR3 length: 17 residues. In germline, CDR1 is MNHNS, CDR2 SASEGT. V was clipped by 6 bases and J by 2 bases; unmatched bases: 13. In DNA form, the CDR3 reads TGTGCCAGCAGAGGCGGGACAGGGAGTCTTGCAAACTATGGCTACACCTTC. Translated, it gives CASRGGTGSLANYGYTF.

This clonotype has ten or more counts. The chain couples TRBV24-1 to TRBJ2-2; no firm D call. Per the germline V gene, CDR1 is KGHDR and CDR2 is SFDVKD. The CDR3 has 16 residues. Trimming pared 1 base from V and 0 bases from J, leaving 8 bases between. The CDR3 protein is CATSDFVTSNTGELFF. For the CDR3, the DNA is TGTGCCACCAGTGATTTCGTGACCTCGAACACCGGGGAGCTGTTTTTT.

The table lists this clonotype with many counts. CDR3 sequence: CASSPTYATNEKLFF. The CDR3 nucleotides are TGTGCCAGCAGCCCGACCTATGCAACTAATGAAAAACTGTTTTTT. The rearrangement links TRBV5-4 to TRBJ1-4; no reliable D call. Trimming took off 4 bases at V and 0 bases at J, with 10 bases between the two ends. Germline V gene sequence: CDR1 SGHNT, CDR2 YYREEE (reference sequence). The length of the CDR3 is 15 residues.

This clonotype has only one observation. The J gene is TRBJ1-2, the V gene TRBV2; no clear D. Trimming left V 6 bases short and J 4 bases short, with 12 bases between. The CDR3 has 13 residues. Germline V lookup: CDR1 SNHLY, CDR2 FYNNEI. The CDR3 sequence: CASSQGAIYGYTF. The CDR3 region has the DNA TGTGCCAGCAGCCAAGGCGCCATCTATGGCTACACCTTC.

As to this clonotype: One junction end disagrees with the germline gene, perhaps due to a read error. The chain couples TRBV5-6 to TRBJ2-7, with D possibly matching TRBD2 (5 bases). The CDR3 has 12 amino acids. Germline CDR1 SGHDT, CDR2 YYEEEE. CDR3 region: CASSADSGELYF. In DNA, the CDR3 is TGTGCCAGCAGCGCGGACTCTGGGGAGCTGTACTTC.

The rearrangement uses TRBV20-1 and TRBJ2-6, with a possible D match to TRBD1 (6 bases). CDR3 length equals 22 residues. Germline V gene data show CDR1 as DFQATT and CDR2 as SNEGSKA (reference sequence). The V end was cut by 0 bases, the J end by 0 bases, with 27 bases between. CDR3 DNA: TGCAGTGCTAGAGACCGCTTGGACAGCAGGGACCACTTCTTCTCTGGGGCCAACGTCCTGACTTTC. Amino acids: CSARDRLDSRDHFFSGANVLTF.

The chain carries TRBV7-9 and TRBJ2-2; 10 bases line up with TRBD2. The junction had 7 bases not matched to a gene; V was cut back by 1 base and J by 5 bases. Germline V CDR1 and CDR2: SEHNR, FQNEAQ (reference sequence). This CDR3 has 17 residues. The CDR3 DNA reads TGTGCCAGCAGCTTAGGAGGGACTAGCGTAACGACCGGGGAGCTGTTTTTT. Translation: CASSLGGTSVTTGELFF.

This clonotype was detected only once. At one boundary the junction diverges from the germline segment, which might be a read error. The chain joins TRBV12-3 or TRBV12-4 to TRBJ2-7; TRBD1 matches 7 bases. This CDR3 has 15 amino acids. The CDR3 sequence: CATSDQQTGKEEQYF. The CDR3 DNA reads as TGTGCCACCAGTGATCAACAGACAGGGAAGGAAGAGCAGTACTTC.

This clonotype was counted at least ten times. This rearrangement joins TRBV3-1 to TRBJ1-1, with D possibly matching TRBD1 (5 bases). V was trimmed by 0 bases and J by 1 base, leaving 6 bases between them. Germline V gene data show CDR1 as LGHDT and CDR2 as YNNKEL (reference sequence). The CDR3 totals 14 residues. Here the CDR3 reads CASSQEGTNTEAFF. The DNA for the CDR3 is TGTGCCAGCAGCCAAGAGGGGACGAACACTGAAGCTTTCTTT. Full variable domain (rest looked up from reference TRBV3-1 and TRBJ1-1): DTAVSQTPKYLVTQMGNDKSIKCEQNLGHDTMYWYKQDSKKFLKIMFSYNNKELIINETVPNRFSPKSPDKAHLNLHINSLELGDSAVYFCASSQEGTNTEAFFGQGTRLTVV.

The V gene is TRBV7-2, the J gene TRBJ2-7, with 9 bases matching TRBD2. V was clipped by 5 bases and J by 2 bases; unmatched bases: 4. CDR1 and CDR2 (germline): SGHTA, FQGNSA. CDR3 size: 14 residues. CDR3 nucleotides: TGTGCCAGCAGCGGCGCGGGAGGGGCCTACGAGCAGTACTTC. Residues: CASSGAGGAYEQYF.

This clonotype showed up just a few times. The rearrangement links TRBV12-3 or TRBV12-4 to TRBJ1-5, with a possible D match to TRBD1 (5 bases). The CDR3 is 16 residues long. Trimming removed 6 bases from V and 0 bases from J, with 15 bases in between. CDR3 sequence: CASSPRGGSSNQPQHF. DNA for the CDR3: TGTGCCAGCAGCCCCCGGGGGGGGAGTAGCAATCAGCCCCAGCATTTT.

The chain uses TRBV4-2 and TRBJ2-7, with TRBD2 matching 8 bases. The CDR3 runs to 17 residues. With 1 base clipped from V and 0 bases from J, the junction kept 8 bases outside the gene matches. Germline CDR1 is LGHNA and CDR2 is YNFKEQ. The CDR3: CASSQGLASGGSYEQYF. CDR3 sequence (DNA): TGTGCCAGCAGCCAAGGACTAGCGTCCGGGGGCTCCTACGAGCAGTACTTC.

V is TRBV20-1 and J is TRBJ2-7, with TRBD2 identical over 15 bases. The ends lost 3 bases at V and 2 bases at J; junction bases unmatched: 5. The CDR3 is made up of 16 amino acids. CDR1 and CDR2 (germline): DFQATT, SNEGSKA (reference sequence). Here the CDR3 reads CSASRTSGRAPYEQYF. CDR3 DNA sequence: TGCAGTGCTAGCCGGACTAGCGGGAGGGCCCCCTACGAGCAGTACTTC.

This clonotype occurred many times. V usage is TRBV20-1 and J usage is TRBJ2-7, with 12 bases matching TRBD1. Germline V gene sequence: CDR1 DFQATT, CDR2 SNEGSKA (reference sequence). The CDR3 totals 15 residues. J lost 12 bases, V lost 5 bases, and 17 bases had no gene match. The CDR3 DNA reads TGCAGTGCTGCAACCTCCGGGACAGGGGGCAGCCCCAGGTACTTC. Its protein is CSAATSGTGGSPRYF.

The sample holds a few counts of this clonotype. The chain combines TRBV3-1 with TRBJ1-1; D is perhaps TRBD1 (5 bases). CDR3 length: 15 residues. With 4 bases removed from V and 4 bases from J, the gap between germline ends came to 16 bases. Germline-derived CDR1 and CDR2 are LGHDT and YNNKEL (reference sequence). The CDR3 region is CASSPITGGGTEAFF. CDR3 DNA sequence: TGTGCCAGCAGCCCCATAACCGGGGGGGGCACTGAAGCTTTCTTT.

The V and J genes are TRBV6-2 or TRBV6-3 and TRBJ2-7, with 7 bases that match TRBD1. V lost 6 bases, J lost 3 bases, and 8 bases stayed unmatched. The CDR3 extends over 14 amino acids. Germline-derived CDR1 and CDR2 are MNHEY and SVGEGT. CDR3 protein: CASSFGQVRYEQYF. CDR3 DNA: TGTGCCAGCAGCTTTGGACAGGTTCGCTACGAGCAGTACTTC.

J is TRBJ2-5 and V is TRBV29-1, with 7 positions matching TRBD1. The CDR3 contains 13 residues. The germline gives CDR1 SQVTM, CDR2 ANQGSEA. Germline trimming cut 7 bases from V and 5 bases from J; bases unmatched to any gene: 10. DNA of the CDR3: TGCAGCGGTGGGGACAGTCTTGCCGAGACCCAGTACTTC. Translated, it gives CSGGDSLAETQYF.

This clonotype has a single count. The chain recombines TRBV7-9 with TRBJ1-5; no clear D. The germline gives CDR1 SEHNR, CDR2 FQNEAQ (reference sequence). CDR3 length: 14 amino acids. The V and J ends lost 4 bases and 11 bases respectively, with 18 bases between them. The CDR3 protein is CASSSTGHQETQHF. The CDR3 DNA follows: TGTGCCAGCAGCTCGACCGGGCACCAAGAGACCCAGCATTTT.

CDR3 DNA sequence: TGCAGGGCACACAGCCTCGGGGGTGATGAGCAGTTCTTC. Translated, it gives CRAHSLGGDEQFF. The chain is built from TRBV29-1 and TRBJ2-1; TRBD2 might be the D (6 bases). The CDR3 has 13 amino acids. The germline V gene encodes CDR1 SQVTM and CDR2 ANQGSEA.

CDR3 nucleotide sequence: TGTGCCAGCAGTTGGGACCGAGACTGCGAGCAGTACTTC. This translates into CASSWDRDCEQYF. The rearrangement uses TRBV27 and TRBJ2-7; the D gene could be TRBD1 or TRBD2 (5 bases each). The V gene lost 4 bases and the J gene lost 6 bases, with 13 bases spanning the gap. The germline V gene encodes CDR1 MNHEY and CDR2 SMNVEV (reference sequence). This CDR3 has 13 amino acids.

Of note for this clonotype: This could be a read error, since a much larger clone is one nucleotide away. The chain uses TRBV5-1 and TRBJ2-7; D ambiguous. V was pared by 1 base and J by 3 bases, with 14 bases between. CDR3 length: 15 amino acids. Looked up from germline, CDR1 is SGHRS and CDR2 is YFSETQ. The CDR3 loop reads CASSLRDGGFYEQYF. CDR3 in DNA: TGCGCCAGCAGCTTGCGTGATGGCGGTTTCTACGAGCAGTACTTC.

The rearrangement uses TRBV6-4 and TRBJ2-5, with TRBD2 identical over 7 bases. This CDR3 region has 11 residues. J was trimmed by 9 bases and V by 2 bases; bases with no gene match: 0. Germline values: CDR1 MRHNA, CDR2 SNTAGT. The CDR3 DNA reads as TGTGCCAGCAGTGACGGGGGGGCCCAGTACTTC. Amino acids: CASSDGGAQYF.

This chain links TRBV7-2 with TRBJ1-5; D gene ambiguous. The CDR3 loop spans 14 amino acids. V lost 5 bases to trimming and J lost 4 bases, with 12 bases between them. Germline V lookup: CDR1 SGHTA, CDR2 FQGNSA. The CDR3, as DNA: TGTGCCAGCAGCAGTTCGTTGGGGAATCAGCCCCAGCATTTT. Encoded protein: CASSSSLGNQPQHF.

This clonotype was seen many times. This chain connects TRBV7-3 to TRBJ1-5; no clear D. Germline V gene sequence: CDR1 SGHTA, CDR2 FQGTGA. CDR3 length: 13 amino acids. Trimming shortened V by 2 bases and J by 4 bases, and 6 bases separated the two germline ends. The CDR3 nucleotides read TGTGCCAGCAGCTTAGAGGTAAATCAGCCCCAGCATTTT. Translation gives CASSLEVNQPQHF.

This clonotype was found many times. The CDR3 nucleotides are TGTGCCAGCACCCTCTCGGGAGGACATGGCCGCGAAAAACTGTTTTTT. This gives the protein CASTLSGGHGREKLFF. This chain uses TRBV2 with TRBJ1-4; weak D call: TRBD1 (5 bases). The CDR3 contains 16 residues. V lost 7 bases and J 8 bases, leaving 23 bases between the germline ends. Germline-derived CDR1 and CDR2 are SNHLY and FYNNEI.

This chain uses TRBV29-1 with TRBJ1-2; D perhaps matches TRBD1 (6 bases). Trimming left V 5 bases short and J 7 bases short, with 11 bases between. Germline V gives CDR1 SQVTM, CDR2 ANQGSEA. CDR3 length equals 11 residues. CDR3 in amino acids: CSVLAGAGYTF. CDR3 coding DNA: TGCAGCGTTCTAGCGGGGGCTGGCTACACCTTC.

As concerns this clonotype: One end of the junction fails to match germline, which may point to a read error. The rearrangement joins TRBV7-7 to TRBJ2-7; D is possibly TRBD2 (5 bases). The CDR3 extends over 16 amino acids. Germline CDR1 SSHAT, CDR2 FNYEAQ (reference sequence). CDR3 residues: CASSLRGVFSSYEQYF. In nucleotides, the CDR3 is TGTGCTAGCAGCTTACGGGGAGTGTTCTCGTCCTACGAGCAGTACTTC.

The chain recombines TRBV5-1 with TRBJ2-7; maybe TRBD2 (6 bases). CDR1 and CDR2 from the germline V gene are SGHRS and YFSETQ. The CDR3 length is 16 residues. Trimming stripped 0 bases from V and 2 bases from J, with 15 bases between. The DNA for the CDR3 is TGCGCCAGCAGCTTGGGACTCCCCACGGGGGCCTACGAGCAGTACTTC. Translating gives CASSLGLPTGAYEQYF.

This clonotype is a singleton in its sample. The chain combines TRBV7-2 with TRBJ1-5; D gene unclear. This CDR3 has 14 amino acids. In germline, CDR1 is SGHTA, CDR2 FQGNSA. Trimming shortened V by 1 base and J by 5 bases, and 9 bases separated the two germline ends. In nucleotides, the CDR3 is TGTGCCAGCAGCTTAGGAGTTACCGATCAGCCCCAGCATTTT. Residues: CASSLGVTDQPQHF. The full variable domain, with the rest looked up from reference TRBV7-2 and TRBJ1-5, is GAGVSQSPSNKVTEKGKDVELRCDPISGHTALYWYRQSLGQGLEFLIYFQGNSAPDKSGLPSDRFSAERTGGSVSTLTIQRTQQEDSAVYLCASSLGVTDQPQHFGDGTRLSIL.